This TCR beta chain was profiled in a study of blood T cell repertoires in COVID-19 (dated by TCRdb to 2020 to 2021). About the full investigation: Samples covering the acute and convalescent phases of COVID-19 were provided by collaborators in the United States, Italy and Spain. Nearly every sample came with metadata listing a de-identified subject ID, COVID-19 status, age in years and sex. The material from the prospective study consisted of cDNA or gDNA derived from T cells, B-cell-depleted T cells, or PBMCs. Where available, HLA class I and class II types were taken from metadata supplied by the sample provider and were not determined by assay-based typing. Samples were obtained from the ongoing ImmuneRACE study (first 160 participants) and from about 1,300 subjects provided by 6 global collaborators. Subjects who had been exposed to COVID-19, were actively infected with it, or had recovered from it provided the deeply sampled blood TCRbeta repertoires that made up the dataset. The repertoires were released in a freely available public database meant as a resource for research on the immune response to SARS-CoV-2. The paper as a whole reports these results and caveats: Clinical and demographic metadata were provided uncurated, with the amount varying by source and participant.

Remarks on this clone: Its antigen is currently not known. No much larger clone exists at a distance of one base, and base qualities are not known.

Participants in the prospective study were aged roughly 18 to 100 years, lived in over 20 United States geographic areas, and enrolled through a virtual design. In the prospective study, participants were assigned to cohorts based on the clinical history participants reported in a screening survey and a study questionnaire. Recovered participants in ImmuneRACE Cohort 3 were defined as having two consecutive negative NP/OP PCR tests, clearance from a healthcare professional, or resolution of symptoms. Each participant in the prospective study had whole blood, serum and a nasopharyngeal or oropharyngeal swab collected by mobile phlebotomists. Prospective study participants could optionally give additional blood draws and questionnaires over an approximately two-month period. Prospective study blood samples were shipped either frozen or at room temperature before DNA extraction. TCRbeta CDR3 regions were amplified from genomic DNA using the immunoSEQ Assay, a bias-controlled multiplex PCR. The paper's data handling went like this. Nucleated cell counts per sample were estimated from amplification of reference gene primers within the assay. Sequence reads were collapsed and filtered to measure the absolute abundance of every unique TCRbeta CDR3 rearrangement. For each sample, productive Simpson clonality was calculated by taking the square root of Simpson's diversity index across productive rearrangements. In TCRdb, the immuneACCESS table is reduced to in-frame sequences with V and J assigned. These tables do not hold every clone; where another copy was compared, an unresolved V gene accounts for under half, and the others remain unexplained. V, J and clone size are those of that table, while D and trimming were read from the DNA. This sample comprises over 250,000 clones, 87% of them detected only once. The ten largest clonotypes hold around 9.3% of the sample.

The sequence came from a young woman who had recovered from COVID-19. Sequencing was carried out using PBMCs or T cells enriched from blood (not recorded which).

This receptor carries the CDR3 CASSNLRNGTSAGELFF. In nucleotide form, the sequence is TGTGCCAGCAGCAACCTGCGCAACGGGACTAGCGCCGGGGAGCTGTTTTTT. Recombination linked TRBV3-1 (or the pseudogene TRBV3-2) to TRBJ2-2, with 10 middle bases fitting TRBD2. Looking up the germline V gene (reference sequence) yields CDR1 LGHDT and CDR2 YNNKEL. After removal of 5 bases from V and 6 bases from J, the junction retains 12 bases not matched to a gene. From the cysteine through the phenylalanine, the CDR3 covers 17 amino acids. The entry retains the CDR3 DNA only, 51 bases that are in frame from base 1.